This T cell receptor beta chain was recovered during a study of T cell responses to AZD1222 COVID-19 vaccine. CDR1 is SGHTA and CDR2 is FQGNSA in the germline V gene. The CDR3 has 14 amino acids. Trimming removed 0 bases at V and 4 bases at J, with 9 bases between. This table comes from immunoSEQ multiplex PCR, and its TCRdb copy is limited to in-frame clones, with some not included. The top ten hold 5.5% of the sample, which has some 140,000 clones, around 85% seen once. This specimen was peripheral blood, taken on day 0 of MenACWY control vaccination. This clonotype was sampled from an adult in good health. The rearrangement links TRBV7-2 to TRBJ1-1; no clear D. The CDR3 loop reads CASSLAGQGTEAFF. For the CDR3, the DNA is TGTGCCAGCAGCTTAGCCGGGCAAGGCACTGAAGCTTTCTTT.